The 18 T cell receptor beta chains given below trace back to one sample, sequenced in a study of blood T cell repertoires in COVID-19 (dated by TCRdb to about 2020). Library preparation employed the immunoSEQ multiplex PCR assay. Here the immuneACCESS table is served through TCRdb, limited to in-frame sequences with V and J called. Missing clones are a known gap in these copies; in checked studies unresolved V genes cover under half, and the rest lacks a known reason. Counted in this sample were around 140,000 clones; around nine tenths of them appeared once. The top ten constitute around 1.7% of the sample. Sequencing was carried out using peripheral blood. The receptors originated from a woman in her 50s with acute or convalescent COVID-19.

V is TRBV18 and J is TRBJ1-5, with a tentative D call TRBD1 (6 bases). V lost 4 bases to trimming and J lost 3 bases, with 7 bases between them. The CDR3 loop spans 13 amino acids. The germline V gene encodes CDR1 KGHSH and CDR2 LQKENI. CDR3 amino acids: CASSRQDNQPQHF. In DNA, the CDR3 is TGTGCCAGCTCACGACAGGACAATCAGCCCCAGCATTTT. The whole variable domain, filled in from reference TRBV18 and TRBJ1-5, reads NAGVMQNPRHLVRRRGQEARLRCSPMKGHSHVYWYRQLPEEGLKFMVYLQKENIIDESGMPKERFSAEFPKEGPSILRIQQVVRGDSAAYFCASSRQDNQPQHFGDGTRLSIL.

The J gene is TRBJ2-7, the V gene TRBV2; maybe TRBD1 (6 bases). This CDR3 spans 15 amino acids. V was cut by 3 bases and J by 0 bases, with 12 bases left in between. Germline loops: CDR1 SNHLY, CDR2 FYNNEI. CDR3 in DNA: TGTGCCAGCAGTGACCCCCCACAGGGCTCCTACGAGCAGTACTTC. Its protein is CASSDPPQGSYEQYF. Full variable domain (rest looked up from reference TRBV2 and TRBJ2-7): EPEVTQTPSHQVTQMGQEVILRCVPISNHLYFYWYRQILGQKVEFLVSFYNNEISEKSEIFDDQFSVERPDGSNFTLKIRSTKLEDSAMYFCASSDPPQGSYEQYFGPGTRLTVT.

This clone occurred a few times. The rearrangement uses TRBV9 and TRBJ1-2; tentative D call: TRBD1 (5 bases). From germline, CDR1 is SGDLS and CDR2 YYNGEE. The CDR3 loop spans 14 amino acids. The germline V and J ends were trimmed by 0 bases and 4 bases, with 10 bases remaining between them. CDR3 coding DNA: TGTGCCAGCAGCGTAGACTCAGGGCGCTATGGCTACACCTTC. Amino acids: CASSVDSGRYGYTF.

This chain connects TRBV11-3 to TRBJ1-1; D is uncertain. Germline CDR1 SGHNT, CDR2 YENEEA. This CDR3 is 14 amino acids long. V lost 3 bases and J 0 bases, leaving 8 bases between the germline ends. Here the CDR3 DNA reads TGTGCCAGCAGCTTCCGAGGTATGAACACTGAAGCTTTCTTT. It yields the protein CASSFRGMNTEAFF.

The chain links TRBV5-4 to TRBJ1-6, with D perhaps matching TRBD1 (6 bases). The germline V gene encodes CDR1 SGHNT and CDR2 YYREEE (reference sequence). V lost 0 bases and J 7 bases, leaving 14 bases between the germline ends. The CDR3 length is 16 residues. This chain's CDR3 is CASSLVRGAGNSPLHF. In DNA form, the CDR3 reads TGTGCCAGCAGCTTGGTGCGGGGGGCGGGAAATTCACCCCTCCACTTT.

V is TRBV28 and J is TRBJ2-7, with TRBD1 matching over 12 bases. Germline-derived CDR1 and CDR2 are MDHEN and SYDVKM. This CDR3 is 15 amino acids long. The trim removed 6 bases at V and 4 bases at J, leaving 7 bases unmatched. DNA of the CDR3: TGTGCCAGCAGCGGGACAGGGGGCTTGGGGTACGAGCAGTACTTC. As protein: CASSGTGGLGYEQYF.

The chain joins TRBV5-4 to TRBJ2-7, with 8 bases aligning to TRBD1. The junction had 3 bases not matched to a gene; V was cut back by 4 bases and J by 3 bases. Germline CDR1 is SGHNT and CDR2 is YYREEE (reference sequence). The CDR3 extends over 13 amino acids. The CDR3 reads CASSADRGYEQYF. CDR3 bases: TGTGCCAGCAGCGCAGACAGGGGCTACGAGCAGTACTTC.

The genes are TRBV6-6 and TRBJ2-2; 14 bases are a match to TRBD2. Germline V gene lookup returns CDR1 MNHNY and CDR2 SVGAGI (reference sequence). The CDR3 contains 18 residues. Germline trimming cut 5 bases from V and 4 bases from J; bases unmatched to any gene: 9. CDR3 sequence (DNA): TGTGCCAGCAGTCGATTGGGACTAGCGGGGGCGGGCACCGGGGAGCTGTTTTTT. Amino acid sequence: CASSRLGLAGAGTGELFF.

Written as DNA, the CDR3 is TGTGCCAGCTCACCATCGGCCCGGGAAACGACCCAGTACTTC. Translating it yields CASSPSARETTQYF. The chain carries TRBV18 and TRBJ2-5; the D gene is possibly TRBD2 (5 bases). Looked up from germline, CDR1 is KGHSH and CDR2 is LQKENI. V was cut by 2 bases and J by 7 bases, with 14 bases left in between. The CDR3 loop spans 14 amino acids.

The rearrangement links TRBV19 to TRBJ1-3; 7 bases are shared with TRBD1. V was pared by 6 bases and J by 0 bases, with 8 bases of the junction left unmatched. Per germline, CDR1 LNHDA and CDR2 SQIVND (reference sequence). The length of the CDR3 is 16 residues. CDR3 protein: CASSPGQRTSGNTIYF. Written as DNA, the CDR3 is TGTGCCAGTAGCCCGGGACAGAGGACCTCTGGAAACACCATATATTTT.

This sequence joins TRBV9 and TRBJ2-3; possibly TRBD1 for D (5 bases). The V gene lost 3 bases and the J gene lost 1 base, with 15 bases spanning the gap. The CDR3 is made up of 16 amino acids. CDR1 is SGDLS and CDR2 is YYNGEE in the germline V gene. This chain's CDR3 is CASSAFGRGRTDTQYF. The CDR3 nucleotides read TGTGCCAGCAGCGCGTTTGGAAGGGGCCGCACAGATACGCAGTATTTT.

The chain combines TRBV12-5 with TRBJ1-6; D is undetermined. V was clipped by 7 bases and J by 7 bases, with 8 bases between them. The CDR3 runs to 12 residues. Looked up from germline, CDR1 is LGHNT and CDR2 is FRNRAP. CDR3 DNA: TGTGCTAGTGCCCGCGCGAATTCACCCCTCCACTTT. As protein: CASARANSPLHF.

The CDR3 sequence: CASSLVGRAAPSTDTQYF. The CDR3, as DNA: TGTGCCAGCAGCTTAGTAGGGCGGGCGGCTCCCAGCACAGATACGCAGTATTTT. This chain links TRBV7-2 with TRBJ2-3, with D possibly being TRBD2 (5 bases). This CDR3 has 18 residues. CDR1 and CDR2 (germline): SGHTA, FQGNSA. The ends were cut back, 1 base at V and 0 bases at J, with 17 bases in the middle.

This chain links TRBV11-1 with TRBJ1-2; a weak D match, TRBD1 (6 bases). The CDR3 is 14 amino acids. Germline-derived CDR1 and CDR2 are SGHAT and FQDESV (reference sequence). Trimming left V 5 bases short and J 0 bases short, with 10 bases between. The CDR3 spells CASSQTGANYGYTF. The CDR3 DNA sequence: TGTGCCAGCAGCCAGACAGGTGCTAACTATGGCTACACCTTC.

V is TRBV18 and J is TRBJ1-2; D uncertain. V gave up 2 bases and J gave up 5 bases, with 18 bases separating them. CDR3 length: 16 residues. CDR1 is KGHSH and CDR2 is LQKENI in the germline V gene. The CDR3 coding sequence is TGTGCCAGCTCACCATTGGCCGCCGGCGGGTTGTATGGCTACACCTTC. Its translation is CASSPLAAGGLYGYTF.

The chain combines TRBV18 with TRBJ1-3, with D hard to call. The CDR3 loop spans 12 amino acids. Germline V gene lookup returns CDR1 KGHSH and CDR2 LQKENI. V lost 3 bases to trimming and J lost 3 bases, with 3 bases between them. DNA of the CDR3: TGTGCCAGCTCACCCAATGGAAACACCATATATTTT. The encoded protein is CASSPNGNTIYF.

The chain carries TRBV18 and TRBJ2-5, with TRBD2 as a possible D gene (6 bases). CDR1 is KGHSH, CDR2 LQKENI, per germline. The CDR3 runs 17 residues. V was shortened by 0 bases and J by 7 bases, with 21 bases between the two germline ends. The CDR3 is CASSPPGSGTPGGTQYF. The CDR3 region has the DNA TGTGCCAGCTCACCACCCGGGAGCGGCACCCCAGGTGGGACCCAGTACTTC. The variable domain in full, with the rest retrieved from reference TRBV18 and TRBJ2-5, is NAGVMQNPRHLVRRRGQEARLRCSPMKGHSHVYWYRQLPEEGLKFMVYLQKENIIDESGMPKERFSAEFPKEGPSILRIQQVVRGDSAAYFCASSPPGSGTPGGTQYFGPGTRLLVL.

V usage is TRBV11-2 and J usage is TRBJ1-6; 7 nucleotides line up with TRBD1. CDR1 and CDR2 from the germline V gene are SGHAT and FQNNGV. The CDR3 consists of 12 residues. Unmatched junction bases numbered 2, after V lost 0 bases and J lost 15 bases. The chain's CDR3 is CASSLETGSLHF. The CDR3 DNA follows: TGTGCCAGCAGCTTAGAGACAGGGAGCCTCCACTTT. The complete variable domain, with remaining parts taken from reference TRBV11-2 and TRBJ1-6, reads EAGVAQSPRYKIIEKRQSVAFWCNPISGHATLYWYQQILGQGPKLLIQFQNNGVVDDSQLPKDRFSAERLKGVDSTLKIQPAKLEDSAVYLCASSLETGSLHFGNGTRLTVT.